This TCR beta chain derives from a study of cytomegalovirus exposure and HLA in healthy donors (dated by TCRdb to 2016 to 2017). Regarding the study in general: According to an earlier analysis of a few hundred of the donors, 200 million or so T cells yielded roughly 110 million unique TCR beta sequences and roughly 280 Gb of sequence data. The aim of the study was to test whether cataloging public T cell receptors could identify signatures of past pathogen exposure. Among a few hundred genotyped donors of the cohort, an average of roughly 240,000 unique TCR beta nucleotide sequences were sequenced per donor, roughly 20% of them non-productive. Among the roughly 390 genotyped donors, approximately 82% belonged to the genetic ancestry cluster associated with self-reported Caucasian donors. Donor age, sex, ethnicity and CMV serostatus were collected together with the repertoire data. In addition to the first cohort of 500 to 850 subjects, a separate validation cohort of over 90 different subjects was used. The number of typed donors differed by locus: about 620-640 for A, B, C, DRB1 and DQB1; approximately 540 for DQA1; 606 for DPA1; and around 470 for DPB1. In the later analysis, no new phenotypic data were used to find candidate immune exposures; instead, reliance was placed on TCR beta sequences and their occurrence across donors. Every repertoire in the discovery cohort had been generated on one and the same sequencing platform. Roughly 300 gigabases of sequencing data and tens of millions of unique TCR sequences were included in an early release covering several hundred HLA-typed donors. High-throughput TCR immunosequencing, statistical association of individual TCRs with disease status, and machine learning were combined to predict cytomegalovirus infection status. To study patterns of TCR occurrence, a later analysis re-analyzed previously published TCR beta repertoires from 666 donors and added high-resolution HLA genotyping. A later genetic analysis used genome-wide SNP genotypes for 398 of the 666 donors, treating that subset as a discovery cohort. Because of strong linkage in the cohort, roughly five DR-DQ haplotypes were treated as single units for association and clustering. Class I and class II HLA loci were covered by the typing at four-digit resolution. In an earlier analysis of several hundred of the donors, high-throughput TCR beta sequencing was used to judge whether each TCR beta V gene segment behaved as functional or pseudogenic. The study used immunosequencing to profile the T cell repertoires of 666 subjects and linked those repertoires to cytomegalovirus serostatus.

The cohort consisted of approximately 690 healthy bone marrow donors. At the time of sampling, every cohort member was nominally healthy, though immune exposures that went unrecorded were likely present. The donor tested CMV seropositive and was one of the 289 seropositive cohort members. Every donor gave a peripheral blood sample, and the peripheral blood mononuclear cells from that sample were used for TCR beta sequencing. The Qiagen DNeasy Blood Extraction Kit was used to extract genomic DNA from the blood cell samples. Findings and caveats that apply to the study as a whole: For the cohort, immune exposure information was limited to CMV serostatus. HLA typing was unavailable for some donors at each locus, so association tests used only the typed subset. V-gene and J-gene trimming of TCR beta chains was associated with a missense DCLRE1C variant in a later genetic analysis, and the association was replicated in an independent cohort. A total of 164 TCR beta chains were listed by the study as associated with cytomegalovirus. Compared with equally common non-associated chains, HLA-associated TCR beta chains in a later analysis were more clonally expanded and had lower generation probabilities. The cohort was sequenced for TCR beta chains only, and without alpha or paired-chain data the features that could be detected were limited. At a false discovery rate of 0.05, a later analysis linked about 17,000 TCR beta sequences to specific HLA alleles. Most TCR sequences were observed very rarely across donors, whereas some public TCRs were present in many individuals. According to a later genetic analysis, donors in an Asian-associated ancestry cluster had fewer N-insertions in productive TCRs than the roughly 670-donor mean. In vitro tests confirmed that three of the cytomegalovirus-associated TCR beta chains recognize cytomegalovirus antigens. In an earlier analysis of 587 of the donors, most TCR beta V segments appeared in productive rearrangements about 87% or about 30% of the time, broadly matching IMGT annotations. Some IMGT-functional V segments, including TRBV6-2 and TRBV6-3, could not be distinguished by the 87-base-pair reads and were therefore excluded. In both the original and validation cohorts, the classifier was reported to diagnose cytomegalovirus status with high specificity and sensitivity. Linkage disequilibrium might explain the correlated functional status among segregating V segments, but an unknown experimental factor could not be excluded. A cluster of highly shared sequence variants was judged likely to be a technical artifact of the sequencing pipeline. In a later analysis, the rate of TCR association differed among HLA loci, with DRB1 alleles having the most associated TCRs and HLA-C alleles having the fewest. Because counts were too low, 15 to 20 rarely observed V segments, including chromosome 9 orphons, were excluded from the earlier analysis of several hundred of the donors. Several of the top co-occurrence clusters appeared to be linked to parvovirus B19, influenza, CMV and Epstein-Barr virus, according to a later analysis. The authors suggested that the approach could potentially be generalized to other disease states and immunological phenotypes. In a later analysis, most CMV-associated TCR beta chains were found to appear HLA-restricted, with HLA associations seemingly driven largely by CMV exposure. A further reported finding was that TCR beta sequences accurately predicted the HLA-A and HLA-B alleles for most subjects in the first cohort. Presence/absence analyses assumed roughly uniform sequencing depth across donors, an assumption that may not hold. When HLA alleles, especially DR and DQ, strongly co-occurred, TCR associations were difficult to assign to individual alleles.

From the cysteine through the phenylalanine, the CDR3 covers 14 amino acids. The CDR3 DNA has 42 bases and is translated from base 1. CDR1 and CDR2 are read off the germline V gene as MNHEY and SVGAGI. The V end loses 0 bases and the J end loses 10 bases, and a stretch of 13 bases separates them. Of note for this clone: The antigen it binds to is not known. Nothing much larger sits one base from this clone, and base qualities are not available.

Library preparation employed the immunoSEQ multiplex PCR assay. A mixture of 60 forward primers for TCR Vbeta segments and 13 reverse primers for TCR Jbeta segments was used in the multiplex PCR. Amplification of the CDR3 region of rearranged TCR beta genes was performed with a multiplex PCR assay on genomic DNA. The Illumina HiSeq System was used to sequence the amplified TCR beta libraries as 87-base-pair reads. Under the source paper's analysis protocol: A later analysis counted some 80 million unique TCR beta chains across the 670 or so repertoires, and 9 million to 14 million of these chains were shared by at least two donors. Raw reads were error-corrected and collapsed into unique sequences by a nearest-neighbor algorithm in which closely related sequences were merged to remove PCR and sequencing errors. V, D and J gene segments were assigned by aligning CDR3 sequences to IMGT reference sequences. For a sequence to be retained, a match of at least six nucleotides was required to both a V gene segment and a J gene segment. Rearrangements were classified as productive when the CDR3 lacked stop codons and remained in frame with V and J, and all other rearrangements were classified as non-productive. CDR3 was defined by IMGT convention, running from the second conserved V-encoded cysteine to the conserved J-encoded phenylalanine. The earlier analysis of some 540 of the donors excluded any sequence lacking an unambiguous match to a single V gene segment. An earlier analysis of 587 of the donors called V segments functional above 56.7% productive rearrangements and segregating when the between-donor standard deviation exceeded 5%. To diagnose cytomegalovirus status from the catalog of TCR beta chain sequences, a statistical classification framework was built. In a later analysis, TCR nucleotide sequences were compared against IMGT/GENE-DB human TR gene sequences so that V and J genes could be assigned. The TCRdist pipeline was used in a later analysis to assign CDR3 sequences and most-parsimonious VDJ recombination scenarios. In a later analysis, each TCR beta chain was defined by its CDR3 amino acid sequence together with its V-gene family, and reads without a unique V-gene family were excluded. A later analysis removed over 500 highly shared, low-generation-probability nucleotide sequences to deal with suspected cross-contamination and a sequencing artifact. In a later analysis, a clonal expansion index for each public chain was calculated from normalized within-repertoire ranks of inferred template counts. Generation probabilities in a later analysis came from a VDJ recombination model fitted to out-of-frame rearrangements, and those results were checked against IGoR. Hypergeometric tests were used in a later analysis to score TCR-TCR, TCR-HLA and TCR-CMV co-occurrence, with a repertoire-size bias correction applied to the TCR pairs. False discovery rates were estimated in a later analysis by permuting HLA or CMV assignments 20 times. In a later analysis, co-occurring TCRs were grouped using DBSCAN, and TCRdist sequence similarity was added for clustering within HLA-allele-positive subsets. For co-occurrence clustering, repertoires with fewer than 30,000 or more than 120,000 public chains were excluded, along with a handful of repertoires with anomalous nucleotide sharing. As stored in TCRdb, this immuneACCESS dataset retains in-frame rearrangements with V and J assigned. A fraction of the clones does not appear; measured against another copy, unresolved V genes explain less than half of the discrepancy, and the remainder lacks a known reason. V and J calls and clone size come straight from that table; D and trimming were deduced from the DNA. The sample data list about 160,000 clones, and over 70% of these were observed just once. Of the sample, around 9.8% is held by the ten largest clones.

The sequence was collected from a man in his late teens or twenties in good health and CMV-seropositive. Sequencing input: PBMCs. Recombination connected TRBV6-5 to TRBJ2-1; the best D guess is TRBD1, with 5 bases matching. DNA sequence: TGTGCCAGCAGTTACTCTGAAGGGGCGCGGGAGCAGTTCTTC. Translation gives CASSYSEGAREQFF.